Sequencing of this T cell receptor (beta chain) was carried out in a study of CD8 T cells in ankylosing spondylitis. Study-level points and caveats: Blood from ankylosing spondylitis patients appeared to carry a characteristic eight-variant TCR beta motif. There were earlier reports of some motif variants in reactive arthritis synovial fluid and blood. Disease-linked clones were CD8+ and relatively rare in peripheral blood.

Worth noting for this clonotype: Its antigen is still unknown.

Generation of TCR beta libraries employed quantitative 5'-RACE incorporating molecular barcodes. One entry per CDR3 protein results from TCRdb running MiXCR on the 5' RACE reads. The sample records 350,000 to 400,000 distinct CDR3 sequences, roughly 20% being singletons. The receptor's source is a male donor with ankylosing spondylitis or in good health (not recorded which). Sequencing was done on a sample of blood, either unsorted or a sorted T cell fraction (not recorded which).

The CDR3 DNA reads as TGTGCCAGCAGCCCCCCGGCGGGACAGGGGGCGTCCGAGCAGTACTTC. It specifies CASSPPAGQGASEQYF. The chain employs TRBV7-9 and TRBJ2-7, with TRBD1 identical over 12 bases. Germline V gene lookup returns CDR1 SEHNR and CDR2 FQNEAQ (reference sequence). The CDR3 consists of 16 residues. After removal of 5 bases from V and 6 bases from J, the junction contained 11 bases not matched to a gene.